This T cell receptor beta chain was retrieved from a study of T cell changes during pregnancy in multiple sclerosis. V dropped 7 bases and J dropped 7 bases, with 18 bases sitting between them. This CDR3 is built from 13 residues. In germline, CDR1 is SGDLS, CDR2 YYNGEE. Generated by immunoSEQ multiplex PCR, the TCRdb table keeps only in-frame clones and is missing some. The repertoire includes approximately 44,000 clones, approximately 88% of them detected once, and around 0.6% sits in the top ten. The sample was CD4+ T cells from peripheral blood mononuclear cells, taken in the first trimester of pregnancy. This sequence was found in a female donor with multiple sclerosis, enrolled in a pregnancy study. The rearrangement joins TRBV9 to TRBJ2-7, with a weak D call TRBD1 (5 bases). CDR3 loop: CASSDGAVGEQYF. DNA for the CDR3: TGTGCCAGCTCCGATGGGGCCGTAGGAGAGCAGTACTTC.